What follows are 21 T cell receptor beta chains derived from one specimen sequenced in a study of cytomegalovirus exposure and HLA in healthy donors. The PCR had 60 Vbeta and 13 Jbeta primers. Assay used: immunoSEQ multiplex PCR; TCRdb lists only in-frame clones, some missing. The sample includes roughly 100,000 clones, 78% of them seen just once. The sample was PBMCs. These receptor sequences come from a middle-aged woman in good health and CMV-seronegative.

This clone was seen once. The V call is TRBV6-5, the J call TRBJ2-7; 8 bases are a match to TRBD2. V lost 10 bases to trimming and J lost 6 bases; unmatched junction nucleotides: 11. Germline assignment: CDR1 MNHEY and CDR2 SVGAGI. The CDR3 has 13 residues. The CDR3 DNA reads TGTGCCACCCAGCGGGAGAATAGTTTCGAGCAGTACTTC. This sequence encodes CATQRENSFEQYF.

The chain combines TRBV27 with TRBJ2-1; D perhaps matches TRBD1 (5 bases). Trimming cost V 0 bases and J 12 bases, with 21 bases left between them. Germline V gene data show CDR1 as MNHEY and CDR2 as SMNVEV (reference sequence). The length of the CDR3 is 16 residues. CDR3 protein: CASSLSSGSHRTSQFF. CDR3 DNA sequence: TGTGCCAGCAGTTTATCCTCCGGCTCACACAGGACCTCGCAGTTCTTC.

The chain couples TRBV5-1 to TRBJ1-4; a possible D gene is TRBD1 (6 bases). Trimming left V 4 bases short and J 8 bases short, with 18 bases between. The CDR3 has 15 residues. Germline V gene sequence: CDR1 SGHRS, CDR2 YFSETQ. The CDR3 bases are TGCGCCAGCAGCGTGACCGCGGGGGCGGGCGAAAAACTGTTTTTT. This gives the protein CASSVTAGAGEKLFF.

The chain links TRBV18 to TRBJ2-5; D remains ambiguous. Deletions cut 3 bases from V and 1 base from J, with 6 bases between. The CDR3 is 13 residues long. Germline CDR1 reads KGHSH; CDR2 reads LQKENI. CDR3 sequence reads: CASSPLLQETQYF. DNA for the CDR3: TGTGCCAGCTCACCCCTACTCCAAGAGACCCAGTACTTC. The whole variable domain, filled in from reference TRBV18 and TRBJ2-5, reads NAGVMQNPRHLVRRRGQEARLRCSPMKGHSHVYWYRQLPEEGLKFMVYLQKENIIDESGMPKERFSAEFPKEGPSILRIQQVVRGDSAAYFCASSPLLQETQYFGPGTRLLVL.

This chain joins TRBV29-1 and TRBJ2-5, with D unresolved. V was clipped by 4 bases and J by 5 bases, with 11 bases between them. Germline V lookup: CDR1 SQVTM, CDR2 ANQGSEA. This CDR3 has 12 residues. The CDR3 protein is CSVVTTTETQYF. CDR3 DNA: TGCAGCGTTGTAACTACGACGGAGACCCAGTACTTC.

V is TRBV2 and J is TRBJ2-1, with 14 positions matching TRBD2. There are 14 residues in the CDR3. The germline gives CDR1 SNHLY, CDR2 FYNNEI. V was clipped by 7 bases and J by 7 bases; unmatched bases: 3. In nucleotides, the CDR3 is TGTGCCAGCATGGGACTAGCGGGAGCGAATGAGCAGTTCTTC. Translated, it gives CASMGLAGANEQFF.

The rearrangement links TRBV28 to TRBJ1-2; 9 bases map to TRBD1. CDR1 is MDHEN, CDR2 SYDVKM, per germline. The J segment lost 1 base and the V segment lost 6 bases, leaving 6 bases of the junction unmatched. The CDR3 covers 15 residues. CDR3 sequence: CASRGGQGHNYGYTF. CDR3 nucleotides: TGTGCCAGCAGGGGGGGACAGGGCCATAACTATGGCTACACCTTC.

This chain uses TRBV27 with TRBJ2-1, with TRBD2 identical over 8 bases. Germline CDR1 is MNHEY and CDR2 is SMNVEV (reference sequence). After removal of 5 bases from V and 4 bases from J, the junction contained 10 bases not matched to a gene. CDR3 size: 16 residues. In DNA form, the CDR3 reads TGTGCCAGCAGTCCCCCCCGACTAGCGCTATACAATGAGCAGTTCTTC. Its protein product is CASSPPRLALYNEQFF.

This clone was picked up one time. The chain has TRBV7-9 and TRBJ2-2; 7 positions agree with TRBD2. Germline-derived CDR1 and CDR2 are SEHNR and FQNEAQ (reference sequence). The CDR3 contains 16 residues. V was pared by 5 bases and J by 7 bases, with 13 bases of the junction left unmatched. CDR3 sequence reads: CASSIWRGRALGELFF. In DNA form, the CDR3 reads TGTGCCAGCAGCATCTGGCGGGGGAGGGCCCTCGGGGAGCTGTTTTTT.

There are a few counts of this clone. The CDR3 reads CASSLSGRVTDTQYF. DNA of the CDR3: TGCGCCAGCAGCTTAAGCGGGAGGGTCACAGATACGCAGTATTTT. This chain links TRBV5-1 with TRBJ2-3; 10 bases fit TRBD2. The junction had 2 bases not matched to a gene; V was cut back by 2 bases and J by 2 bases. CDR3 length: 15 amino acids. CDR1 SGHRS and CDR2 YFSETQ come from the germline V gene. The variable domain in full, with the rest retrieved from reference TRBV5-1 and TRBJ2-3, is KAGVTQTPRYLIKTRGQQVTLSCSPISGHRSVSWYQQTPGQGLQFLFEYFSETQRNKGNFPGRFSGRQFSNSRSEMNVSTLELGDSALYLCASSLSGRVTDTQYFGPGTRLTVL.

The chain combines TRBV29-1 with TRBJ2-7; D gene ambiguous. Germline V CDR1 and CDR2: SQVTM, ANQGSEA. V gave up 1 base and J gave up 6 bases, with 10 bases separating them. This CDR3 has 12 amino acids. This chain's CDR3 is CSVEASLSEQYF. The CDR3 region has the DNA TGCAGCGTTGAAGCCTCGCTGAGCGAGCAGTACTTC.

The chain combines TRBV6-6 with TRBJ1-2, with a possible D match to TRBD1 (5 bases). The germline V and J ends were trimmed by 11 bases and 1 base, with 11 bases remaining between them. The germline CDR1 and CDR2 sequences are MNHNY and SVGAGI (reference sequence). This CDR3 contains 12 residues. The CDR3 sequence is CAGGDYNYGYTF. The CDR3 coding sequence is TGTGCCGGGGGGGACTATAACTATGGCTACACCTTC.

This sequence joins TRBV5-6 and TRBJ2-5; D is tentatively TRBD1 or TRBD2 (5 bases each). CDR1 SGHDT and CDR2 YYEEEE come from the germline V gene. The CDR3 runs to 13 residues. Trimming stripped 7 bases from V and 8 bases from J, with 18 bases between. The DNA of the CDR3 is TGTGCCAGCGGATTGGGGACGGAGGTAACCCAGTACTTC. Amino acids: CASGLGTEVTQYF.

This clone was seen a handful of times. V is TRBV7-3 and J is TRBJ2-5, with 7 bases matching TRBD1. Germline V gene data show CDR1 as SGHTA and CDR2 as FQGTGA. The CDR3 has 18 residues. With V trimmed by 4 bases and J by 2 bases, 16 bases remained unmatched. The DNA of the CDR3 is TGTGCCAGCAGCTCGCAACCCCGTGACAGGGTCCTTCAAGAGACCCAGTACTTC. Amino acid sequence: CASSSQPRDRVLQETQYF.

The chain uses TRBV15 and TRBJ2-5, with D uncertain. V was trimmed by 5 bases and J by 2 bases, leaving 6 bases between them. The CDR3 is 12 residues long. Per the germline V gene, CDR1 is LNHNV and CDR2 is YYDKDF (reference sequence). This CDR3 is CATSGPQETQYF. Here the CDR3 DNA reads TGTGCCACCAGCGGGCCACAAGAGACCCAGTACTTC.

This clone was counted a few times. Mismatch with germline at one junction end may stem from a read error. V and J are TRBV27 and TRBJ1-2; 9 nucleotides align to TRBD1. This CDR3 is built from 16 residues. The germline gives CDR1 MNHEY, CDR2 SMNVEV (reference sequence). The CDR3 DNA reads TGTACCAGCAGTCCATTAGTGACAGGGGGAAAGGGTGGCTACACCTTC. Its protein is CTSSPLVTGGKGGYTF.

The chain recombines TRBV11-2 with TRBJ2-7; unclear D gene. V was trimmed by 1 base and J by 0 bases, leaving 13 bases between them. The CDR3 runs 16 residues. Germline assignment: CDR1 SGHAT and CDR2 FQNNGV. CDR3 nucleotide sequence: TGTGCCAGCAGCTTAGTACCAGCGTCAAGCTCCTACGAGCAGTACTTC. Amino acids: CASSLVPASSSYEQYF.

CDR3 sequence: CSGGQLREKLFF. The CDR3 region has the DNA TGCAGCGGTGGACAGCTCCGGGAAAAACTGTTTTTT. The V call is TRBV29-1, the J call TRBJ1-4; weak D call: TRBD1 (6 bases). CDR3 length: 12 amino acids. Germline V gene lookup returns CDR1 SQVTM and CDR2 ANQGSEA. Trimming pared 7 bases from V and 8 bases from J, leaving 14 bases between.

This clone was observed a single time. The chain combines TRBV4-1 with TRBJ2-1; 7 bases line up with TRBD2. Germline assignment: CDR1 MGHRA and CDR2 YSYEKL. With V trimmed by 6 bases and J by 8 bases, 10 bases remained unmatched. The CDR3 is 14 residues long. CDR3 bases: TGCGCCAGCAGACCTCTCGGACTAGTCGATGAGCAGTTCTTC. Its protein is CASRPLGLVDEQFF.

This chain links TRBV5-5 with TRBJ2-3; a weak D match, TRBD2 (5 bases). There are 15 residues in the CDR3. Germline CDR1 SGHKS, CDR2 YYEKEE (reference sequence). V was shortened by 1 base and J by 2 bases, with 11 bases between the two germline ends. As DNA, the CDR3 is TGTGCCAGCAGCTTGTGGGGAGCCCCCACAGATACGCAGTATTTT. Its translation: CASSLWGAPTDTQYF. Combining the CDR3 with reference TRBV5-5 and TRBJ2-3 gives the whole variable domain DAGVTQSPTHLIKTRGQQVTLRCSPISGHKSVSWYQQVLGQGPQFIFQYYEKEERGRGNFPDRFSARQFPNYSSELNVNALLLGDSALYLCASSLWGAPTDTQYFGPGTRLTVL.

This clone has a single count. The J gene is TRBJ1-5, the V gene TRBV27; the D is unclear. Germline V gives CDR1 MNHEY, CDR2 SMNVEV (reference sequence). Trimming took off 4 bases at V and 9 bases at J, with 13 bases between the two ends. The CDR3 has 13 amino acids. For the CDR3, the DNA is TGTGCCAGCAGTTACGGGATCAGCCGGCCCCAGCATTTT. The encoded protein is CASSYGISRPQHF.